The rows below give T cell receptor beta chains drawn from one sample of a study of technical replicates of blood from a few donors. Method: immunoSEQ multiplex PCR; TCRdb's copy keeps in-frame clones and lacks some. The sample lists around 98,000 clones; approximately 96% were seen once. Sequencing input: T cells isolated from PBMCs. The receptors shown here come from a human donor in good health. The CDR3 runs from the conserved cysteine through the conserved F or W. A D gene is named only where the DNA matches it firmly. Size is omitted from some rows. Given values are once, few, many or a class for expanded clones.

CDR3aa,CDR3nt,v_gene,d_gene,j_gene,abundance
CASSITGTGWGYGYTF,TGTGCCAGTAGTATAACCGGGACAGGGTGGGGCTATGGCTACACCTTC,TRBV19,TRBD1,TRBJ1-2,NA
CASSEASLGTGTGGTDTQYF,TGTGCCAGCAGTGAAGCTTCGTTGGGCACCGGGACAGGCGGCACAGATACGCAGTATTTT,TRBV2,TRBD1,TRBJ2-3,NA
CASRGTAQETQYF,TGTGCCAGCAGAGGGACAGCACAAGAGACCCAGTACTTC,TRBV4-2,TRBD1,TRBJ2-5,NA
CASSQDRDRGTYEQYF,TGCGCCAGCAGCCAAGATCGCGACAGGGGTACCTACGAGCAGTACTTC,TRBV4-1,TRBD1,TRBJ2-7,NA
CAISEEPGGSDGRETQYF,TGTGCCATCAGTGAGGAGCCAGGGGGCTCGGATGGTCGAGAGACCCAGTACTTC,TRBV10-3,TRBD1,TRBJ2-5,NA
CASSLAGGYTGEKLFF,TGCGCCAGCAGCTTGGCCGGGGGGTATACGGGTGAAAAACTGTTTTTT,TRBV5-1,NA,TRBJ1-4,NA
CASLLGDGYTF,TGTGCCAGCCTCTTAGGGGATGGCTACACCTTC,TRBV28,NA,TRBJ1-2,once
CASSLVWGGGANVLTF,TGTGCCAGCAGTTTGGTGTGGGGGGGCGGGGCCAACGTCCTGACTTTC,TRBV28,NA,TRBJ2-6,NA
CASSFGRTEAFF,TGTGCCAGCAGCTTTGGGAGGACTGAAGCTTTCTTT,TRBV5-6,NA,TRBJ1-1,NA
CASSLDRLMGTQYF,TGTGCCAGCAGCTTGGACCGACTAATGGGGACCCAGTACTTC,TRBV5-6,NA,TRBJ2-5,NA
CASSSGGTDTQYF,TGTGCCAGCAGCTCCGGGGGGACAGATACGCAGTATTTT,TRBV7-2,TRBD2,TRBJ2-3,NA
CASSSPSDRATSSGNTIYF,TGTGCCAGCAGCTCACCATCGGACAGGGCTACTAGCTCTGGAAACACCATATATTTT,TRBV7-6,TRBD1,TRBJ1-3,NA
CASSEQRGRDEDTQYF,TGCGCCAGCAGTGAGCAGCGCGGGAGGGATGAAGATACGCAGTATTTT,TRBV10-2,TRBD2,TRBJ2-3,NA
CASSLKPQPQHF,TGTGCCAGCAGTTTAAAGCCTCAGCCCCAGCATTTT,TRBV28,NA,TRBJ1-5,once
CASSEESQKNSPLHF,TGTGCCAGCAGTGAAGAGTCACAGAAGAATTCACCCCTCCACTTT,TRBV6-1,NA,TRBJ1-6,NA
CASSYSSAGKKTQYF,TGTGCCAGCAGTTACTCTAGTGCGGGGAAGAAGACCCAGTACTTC,TRBV6-5,NA,TRBJ2-5,NA
CASSGGEKGETQYF,TGTGCCAGCTCCGGGGGGGAAAAGGGAGAGACCCAGTACTTC,TRBV11-2,TRBD2,TRBJ2-5,NA
CASSLQGQRNNEQFF,TGTGCCAGCAGTTTACAGGGGCAGCGGAACAATGAGCAGTTCTTC,TRBV27,NA,TRBJ2-1,NA
CASSVGTSGGAYEQYF,TGTGCCAGCAGCGTAGGGACTAGCGGGGGGGCCTACGAGCAGTACTTC,TRBV9,TRBD2,TRBJ2-7,NA
CASSLVWQQFF,TGTGCCAGCAGCTTAGTTTGGCAGCAGTTCTTC,TRBV7-9,NA,TRBJ2-1,NA
CASSVGQGTTLEQYF,TGTGCCAGCAGTGTAGGACAGGGAACTACGTTGGAGCAGTACTTC,TRBV6-1,TRBD1,TRBJ2-7,NA
CASSTRRGVTDTQYF,TGTGCCAGCAGCACTAGGCGGGGAGTCACAGATACGCAGTATTTT,TRBV11-2,NA,TRBJ2-3,NA
CASSIVNSRDTQYF,TGTGCCAGTAGTATAGTGAACTCTAGGGATACGCAGTATTTT,TRBV19,NA,TRBJ2-3,NA
CASSGQKDTIYF,TGTGCCAGCTCAGGGCAGAAGGACACCATATATTTT,TRBV18,NA,TRBJ1-3,NA
CASSLVNTQETQYF,TGTGCCAGCAGCTTGGTCAACACCCAAGAGACCCAGTACTTC,TRBV5-4,NA,TRBJ2-5,NA
CASSQRLAGGDYEQYF,TGCGCCAGCAGCCAACGTCTAGCGGGGGGGGACTACGAGCAGTACTTC,TRBV4-1,TRBD2,TRBJ2-7,NA
CASSLSYGGSYNEQFF,TGTGCCAGCAGTTTATCTTACGGGGGGTCATACAATGAGCAGTTCTTC,TRBV27,TRBD2,TRBJ2-1,NA
CASSFFGTGETDTQYF,TGTGCCAGCAGTTTTTTTGGGACAGGGGAGACAGATACGCAGTATTTT,TRBV2,TRBD1,TRBJ2-3,NA
CASSQGQGASDEQYF,TGTGCCAGCAGCCAGGGACAGGGGGCCTCGGACGAGCAGTACTTC,TRBV27,TRBD1,TRBJ2-7,once
CASSFDREKLFF,TGTGCCAGCAGTTTCGACAGGGAAAAACTGTTTTTT,TRBV27,NA,TRBJ1-4,NA
CASSLTTGYDEKLFF,TGTGCCAGCAGCCTAACAACAGGGTACGATGAAAAACTGTTTTTT,TRBV11-3,NA,TRBJ1-4,NA
CASSLGRSTDTQYF,TGCGCCAGCAGCTTGGGCAGGAGCACAGATACGCAGTATTTT,TRBV5-1,NA,TRBJ2-3,NA
CASSPRSGGEYEQYF,TGTGCCAGCAGCCCCCGAAGCGGGGGGGAGTACGAGCAGTACTTC,TRBV9,TRBD2,TRBJ2-7,NA
CASSFGGGTEAFF,TGTGCCAGCAGCTTTGGAGGAGGCACTGAAGCTTTCTTT,TRBV5-4,NA,TRBJ1-1,NA
CASSYSGGAATYEQYF,TGTGCCAGCAGTTACTCTGGGGGGGCGGCGACCTACGAGCAGTACTTC,TRBV6-6,NA,TRBJ2-7,NA
CARSVGGRTGNQPQHF,TGTGCCAGAAGCGTTGGAGGAAGGACAGGCAATCAGCCCCAGCATTTT,TRBV5-3,NA,TRBJ1-5,NA
CASSLGLRGGYTF,TGTGCCAGCAGCTTAGGTCTTAGGGGAGGCTACACCTTC,TRBV7-8,NA,TRBJ1-2,NA
CASFGPRTGGAYEQYF,TGTGCCAGTTTCGGTCCCAGAACAGGGGGGGCCTACGAGCAGTACTTC,TRBV19,NA,TRBJ2-7,NA
CASSLDLTGLTGNEQFF,TGTGCCAGCAGCTTAGATCTAACAGGCCTAACGGGCAATGAGCAGTTCTTC,TRBV11-2,NA,TRBJ2-1,once
CASSLGAASNEKLFF,TGTGCCAGCAGCTTAGGGGCCGCGTCTAATGAAAAACTGTTTTTT,TRBV7-9,NA,TRBJ1-4,NA
CASSENRNTGELFF,TGTGCCAGCAGTGAAAACAGGAACACCGGGGAGCTGTTTTTT,TRBV2,NA,TRBJ2-2,NA
CASSTDKALPQHF,TGTGCCAGCAGCACCGACAAGGCTTTGCCCCAGCATTTT,TRBV6-1,NA,TRBJ1-5,once